One and the same sample provided the 23 T cell receptor beta chains below, sequenced in a study of shared clonotypes between healthy human individuals. CD8 cells classed as naive were CD45RO-negative and positively selected for CCR7, excluding terminally differentiated effector memory CD45RA+ cells. Using immunoSEQ multiplex PCR, the repertoire was profiled, and TCRdb retains in-frame clones only, with some absent. The data contain about 2,100,000 clones, roughly 91% of them singletons. The sample taken for sequencing was naive CD8+ T cells from PBMCs. The receptors derive from a young man in good health. Some clones in this sample may be carry-over from other donors' samples.

This chain connects TRBV18 to TRBJ2-7, with unresolved D. The CDR3 loop spans 15 amino acids. Germline CDR1 and CDR2: KGHSH and LQKENI. The ends were cut back, 5 bases at V and 5 bases at J, with 19 bases in the middle. CDR3 in DNA: TGTGCCAGCTCAACCCTGGGCCAAAGCACCCACGAGCAGTACTTC. Its translation is CASSTLGQSTHEQYF.

The chain joins TRBV5-4 to TRBJ2-7, with 10 bases that match TRBD2. J gave up 3 bases and V 1 base, and 10 bases lay outside the gene matches. This CDR3 contains 17 residues. The germline gives CDR1 SGHNT, CDR2 YYREEE (reference sequence). This CDR3 is CASSLTLFRTSGYEQYF. CDR3 in DNA: TGTGCCAGCAGCTTGACACTCTTTCGGACTAGCGGCTACGAGCAGTACTTC.

The V gene is TRBV7-9, the J gene TRBJ1-2; D not certain. This CDR3 is built from 14 residues. Germline loops: CDR1 SEHNR, CDR2 FQNEAQ (reference sequence). The V gene lost 8 bases and the J gene lost 3 bases, with 16 bases spanning the gap. The CDR3 DNA is TGTGCCAGCCCGGAGAGTACAGCCGACTATGGCTACACCTTC. Its protein product is CASPESTADYGYTF. Full variable domain (rest looked up from reference TRBV7-9 and TRBJ1-2): DTGVSQNPRHKITKRGQNVTFRCDPISEHNRLYWYRQTLGQGPEFLTYFQNEAQLEKSRLLSDRFSAERPKGSFSTLEIQRTEQGDSAMYLCASPESTADYGYTFGSGTRLTVV.

This chain joins TRBV9 and TRBJ1-4; possibly TRBD1 for D (5 bases). The CDR3 covers 14 residues. Germline CDR1 reads SGDLS; CDR2 reads YYNGEE. Trimming stripped 0 bases from V and 8 bases from J, with 11 bases between. CDR3 region: CASSVGQGWEKLFF. As DNA, the CDR3 is TGTGCCAGCAGCGTAGGCCAGGGTTGGGAAAAACTGTTTTTT.

J is TRBJ1-5 and V is TRBV2; 10 positions match TRBD1. The V gene end was trimmed by 5 bases and the J gene end by 7 bases; junction bases not matched to a gene: 17. This CDR3 region has 18 residues. Germline CDR1 SNHLY, CDR2 FYNNEI. CDR3 protein: CASSIKRGTGDLGQPQHF. The DNA of the CDR3 is TGTGCCAGCAGTATTAAACGGGGGACAGGGGACCTTGGCCAGCCCCAGCATTTT.

The chain is built from TRBV5-4 and TRBJ1-4, with D possibly being TRBD1 (6 bases). The germline V gene has CDR1 SGHNT and CDR2 YYREEE (reference sequence). V was cut by 4 bases and J by 6 bases, with 16 bases left in between. The CDR3 length is 15 residues. The CDR3 here is CASSPGGGQYEKLFF. For the CDR3, the DNA is TGTGCCAGCAGCCCCGGGGGGGGCCAGTATGAAAAACTGTTTTTT.

The chain recombines TRBV5-4 with TRBJ2-1, with 7 bases lining up with TRBD2. This CDR3 comprises 15 residues. Germline CDR1 reads SGHNT; CDR2 reads YYREEE (reference sequence). V lost 4 bases to trimming and J lost 9 bases; unmatched junction nucleotides: 13. As DNA, the CDR3 is TGTGCCAGCAGCGTGAGACTAGCTCCTCGGGGTGAGCAGTTCTTC. It is translated as CASSVRLAPRGEQFF.

The chain has TRBV18 and TRBJ2-7; maybe TRBD2 (5 bases). The CDR3 sequence is 14 residues long. Between the trimmed V and J ends, which lost 6 bases and 6 bases, there was a span of 18 bases. Germline CDR1 is KGHSH and CDR2 is LQKENI. The CDR3: CASSPDSEATEQYF. Written as DNA, the CDR3 is TGTGCCAGCTCCCCGGACTCGGAGGCGACCGAGCAGTACTTC.

The chain combines TRBV27 with TRBJ2-3; D is uncertain. Germline lookup yields CDR1 MNHEY and CDR2 SMNVEV (reference sequence). Between the trimmed V and J ends, which lost 3 bases and 1 base, there was a span of 14 bases. This CDR3 is 16 amino acids long. The CDR3 sequence: CASSFQRLLGTDTQYF. The CDR3 DNA reads as TGTGCCAGCAGTTTTCAAAGACTGTTGGGCACAGATACGCAGTATTTT.

Regarding this clone: Distinct nucleotide sequences in the sample also encode this CDR3. This chain links TRBV27 with TRBJ1-5; tentatively, D is TRBD1 (5 bases). Trimming pared 5 bases from V and 0 bases from J, leaving 8 bases between. The CDR3 is 14 residues long. The V gene's germline CDR1 is MNHEY and CDR2 SMNVEV (reference sequence). The CDR3 region is CASSPDSSNQPQHF. Here the CDR3 DNA reads TGTGCCAGCAGTCCCGACAGTAGCAATCAGCCCCAGCATTTT.

The CDR3 nucleotides read TGTGCCAGTAGTATCGGGTCCAGCGTCGGGGAGCTGTTTTTT. Protein product: CASSIGSSVGELFF. V is TRBV19 and J is TRBJ2-2; unclear D gene. CDR1 and CDR2 from the germline V gene are LNHDA and SQIVND (reference sequence). CDR3 length: 14 amino acids. Trimming took 3 bases from V and 7 from J, leaving 12 bases between them.

The chain recombines TRBV7-9 with TRBJ2-1; D remains unclear. The V gene's germline CDR1 is SEHNR and CDR2 FQNEAQ (reference sequence). V lost 0 bases, J lost 8 bases, and 8 bases lay in between. The length of the CDR3 is 13 residues. The CDR3 loop reads CASSLARNDEQFF. Written as DNA, the CDR3 is TGTGCCAGCAGCTTAGCTAGGAACGATGAGCAGTTCTTC.

The chain uses TRBV4-3 and TRBJ2-7; the D gene is possibly TRBD1 (5 bases). V was cut by 4 bases and J by 5 bases, with 18 bases left in between. The CDR3 has 15 amino acids. Germline CDR1 LGHNA, CDR2 YSLEER. This CDR3 is CASSRIRQLIDEQYF. The CDR3 coding sequence is TGCGCCAGCAGCCGTATAAGACAGCTTATCGACGAGCAGTACTTC.

The chain has TRBV5-6 and TRBJ2-1; weak D call: TRBD2 (6 bases). With 4 bases removed from V and 6 bases from J, the gap between germline ends came to 14 bases. This CDR3 contains 14 residues. Looked up from germline, CDR1 is SGHDT and CDR2 is YYEEEE. CDR3 residues: CASSRGWGGNEQFF. In nucleotides, the CDR3 is TGTGCCAGCAGCCGGGGGTGGGGTGGCAATGAGCAGTTCTTC.

The chain joins TRBV9 to TRBJ2-7; no clear D gene. CDR1 and CDR2 (germline): SGDLS, YYNGEE. The V end lost 2 bases, the J end lost 2 bases, and 17 bases lay between the germline ends. The CDR3 covers 16 residues. CDR3 in amino acids: CASSVSYGDLPYEQYF. CDR3 bases: TGTGCCAGCAGCGTTTCTTATGGGGATCTCCCCTACGAGCAGTACTTC.

The V call is TRBV30, the J call TRBJ1-2; possible D gene TRBD1, 5 bases. CDR1 is GTSNPN, CDR2 SVGIG, per germline (reference sequence). V was clipped by 2 bases and J by 7 bases, with 14 bases between them. The CDR3 covers 13 residues. Here the CDR3 DNA reads TGTGCCTGGAGTACCCGCCAGGGTCCTGGCTACACCTTC. Translating it yields CAWSTRQGPGYTF.

The V call is TRBV29-1, the J call TRBJ2-7; D is unresolved. The V gene lost 6 bases and the J gene lost 3 bases, with 15 bases spanning the gap. The germline gives CDR1 SQVTM, CDR2 ANQGSEA. The CDR3 loop spans 13 amino acids. The CDR3 loop is CSVGHGPSYEQYF. The CDR3 DNA is TGCAGCGTAGGTCACGGCCCTAGCTACGAGCAGTACTTC.

V and J are TRBV19 and TRBJ1-2; TRBD1 aligns across 8 bases. Germline CDR1 and CDR2: LNHDA and SQIVND (reference sequence). With 4 bases clipped from V and 7 bases from J, the junction kept 8 bases outside the gene matches. The CDR3 covers 14 residues. The DNA for the CDR3 is TGTGCCAGTAGTACACGGACAGGGATGGGTGGCTACACCTTC. Its translation: CASSTRTGMGGYTF.

J is TRBJ2-6 and V is TRBV19, with D uncertain. Germline V gives CDR1 LNHDA, CDR2 SQIVND (reference sequence). The CDR3 is 15 amino acids. V was shortened by 6 bases and J by 4 bases, with 13 bases between the two germline ends. The CDR3 spells CASSLPRSGANVLTF. DNA for the CDR3: TGTGCCAGTAGCCTACCTCGCTCCGGGGCCAACGTCCTGACTTTC.

As regards this clone: The sample has other DNA sequences that encode this CDR3 too. The CDR3 sequence is CASSGLDSYEQYF. The CDR3 coding sequence is TGTGCCAGCAGCGGACTAGACTCCTACGAGCAGTACTTC. The gene calls are TRBV6-1 and TRBJ2-7; 7 bases are a match to TRBD2. Trimming removed 6 bases from V and 0 bases from J; junction bases left unmatched: 2. Germline V gene lookup returns CDR1 MNHNS and CDR2 SASEGT. The CDR3 sequence is 13 residues long.

For the CDR3, the DNA is TGCGCCAGCAGCCAGGACCAACAGGGCGAAGGGTCCAATGAGCAGTTCTTC. The encoded protein is CASSQDQQGEGSNEQFF. J is TRBJ2-1 and V is TRBV4-1, with D perhaps TRBD1 (6 bases). Trimming left V 3 bases short and J 6 bases short, with 21 bases between. Germline V gives CDR1 MGHRA, CDR2 YSYEKL. The CDR3 consists of 17 residues.

The chain uses TRBV6-5 and TRBJ1-1; D is perhaps TRBD1 (6 bases). This CDR3 region has 15 residues. The germline CDR1 and CDR2 sequences are MNHEY and SVGAGI. V was shortened by 0 bases and J by 1 base, with 9 bases between the two germline ends. The chain's CDR3 is CASSYSGGRNTEAFF. The CDR3 DNA sequence: TGTGCCAGCAGTTACTCGGGGGGGCGGAACACTGAAGCTTTCTTT.

This clone was seen once. The gene calls are TRBV9 and TRBJ2-3; maybe TRBD1 (6 bases). Germline-derived CDR1 and CDR2 are SGDLS and YYNGEE. V lost 4 bases to trimming and J lost 0 bases, with 21 bases between them. This CDR3 is 18 amino acids long. The chain's CDR3 is CASSSPRNDRRSTDTQYF. CDR3 nucleotides: TGTGCCAGCAGCTCCCCCAGGAATGACAGGAGGAGCACAGATACGCAGTATTTT.